The next 15 T cell receptor beta chains were all read from a single sample in a study of T cells in Graves' hyperthyroidism and ophthalmopathy (dated by TCRdb to the late 2010s). The library came from multiplex PCR. Sequencing was performed on an Illumina HiSeq 2000. The TCR beta CDR3 regions were amplified from RNA transcripts. The first round of RT-PCR for the TCR CDR3 was performed with the HTBI primer set and the Qiagen OneStep RT-PCR kit. TCRdb itself trimmed the public reads at Q25 with fastp, ran MiXCR and retained productive beta chains. Identical CDR3 proteins give one entry, which carries the most common genes and DNA. Across this sample there are about 320,000 distinct CDR3 sequences, with 15% to 20% seen only once. The top ten clones comprise 33% of the sample. Input material: blood. The source of these receptors is a man aged 25-45 years with Graves' hyperthyroidism.

The sample holds many counts of this clonotype. V usage is TRBV7-9 and J usage is TRBJ2-7, with D unclear. CDR3 length equals 13 residues. V gave up 8 bases and J gave up 5 bases, with 16 bases separating them. Germline lookup yields CDR1 SEHNR and CDR2 FQNEAQ (reference sequence). The CDR3 loop reads CASSLRPIDEQYF. The CDR3 DNA follows: TGTGCCAGCTCCTTAAGGCCTATCGACGAGCAGTACTTC.

This clonotype has a handful of counts. The chain links TRBV5-1 to TRBJ1-6; 9 bases fit TRBD1. V dropped 2 bases and J dropped 8; count of bases not matched to a gene: 11. The length of the CDR3 is 17 residues. CDR1 is SGHRS, CDR2 YFSETQ, per germline. The CDR3 DNA reads as TGCGCCAGCAGCTTCGTCCCGGGACAGGGAAAGGATTCACCCCTCCACTTT. Its protein is CASSFVPGQGKDSPLHF.

The chain couples TRBV27 to TRBJ1-1, with no clear D. V lost 2 bases and J 1 base, leaving 8 bases between the germline ends. Germline V gene data show CDR1 as MNHEY and CDR2 as SMNVEV (reference sequence). The CDR3 runs to 14 residues. CDR3 nucleotide sequence: TGTGCCAGCAGTTTAGGTATGGGGAACACTGAAGCTTTCTTT. This translates into CASSLGMGNTEAFF.

V and J are TRBV29-1 and TRBJ2-3; a possible D gene is TRBD2 (7 bases). Germline CDR1 is SQVTM and CDR2 is ANQGSEA. The CDR3 is 13 residues long. CDR3 in DNA: TGCACCGCGACGGAGGGGGGGCCAGATACGCAGTATTTT. Its translation: CTATEGGPDTQYF.

This clonotype came up many times. CDR3 bases: TGTGCCACCCCAGGACGGAACGGGAAACTGTTTTTT. Translating gives CATPGRNGKLFF. The rearrangement uses TRBV18 and TRBJ1-4; the D is unclear. This CDR3 region has 12 residues. V lost 10 bases and J 11 bases, leaving 17 bases between the germline ends. From germline, CDR1 is KGHSH and CDR2 LQKENI.

This clonotype was seen repeatedly, ten times or more. The genes are TRBV27 and TRBJ2-1; 8 nucleotides match TRBD1. CDR1 and CDR2 (germline): MNHEY, SMNVEV (reference sequence). The length of the CDR3 is 14 residues. Germline trimming cut 5 bases from V and 9 bases from J; bases unmatched to any gene: 9. The CDR3, as DNA: TGTGCCAGCAGTACGGGACAGGTGCCCCTTGAGCAGTTCTTC. Protein product: CASSTGQVPLEQFF.

V is TRBV3-1 and J is TRBJ2-3; either TRBD1 or TRBD2 may supply D (6 bases each). V lost 9 bases to trimming and J lost 7 bases, with 23 bases between them. Germline V gene sequence: CDR1 LGHDT, CDR2 YNNKEL (reference sequence). CDR3 length: 15 amino acids. CDR3 loop: CASGGGGTRTNTQYF. The CDR3, as DNA: TGTGCCAGTGGGGGCGGCGGGACCAGAACAAATACGCAGTATTTT.

In this sample, this clonotype turned up many times. The V call is TRBV10-3, the J call TRBJ1-2; maybe TRBD1 (6 bases). The CDR3 is 13 amino acids. V was trimmed by 0 bases and J by 8 bases, leaving 10 bases between them. Germline V gene sequence: CDR1 ENHRY, CDR2 SYGVKD. The CDR3 protein is CAISESGGGGYTF. Here the CDR3 DNA reads TGTGCCATCAGTGAGTCAGGGGGTGGCGGCTACACCTTC.

This clonotype was seen many times. V gene TRBV7-3 combines with J gene TRBJ2-3; D unresolved. V dropped 8 bases and J dropped 0 bases, with 6 bases sitting between them. The CDR3 sequence is 12 residues long. From germline, CDR1 is SGHTA and CDR2 FQGTGA. The CDR3 reads CASGVSTDTQYF. The CDR3 DNA is TGTGCCAGCGGGGTTAGCACAGATACGCAGTATTTT.

The DNA for the CDR3 is TGCAGCGTATTACCGGGGGCAATGGACTACGAGCAGTACTTC. It specifies CSVLPGAMDYEQYF. This chain joins TRBV29-1 and TRBJ2-7, with D perhaps assigned TRBD1 or TRBD2 (6 bases each). The CDR3 contains 14 residues. The V gene's germline CDR1 is SQVTM and CDR2 ANQGSEA. Trimming pared 6 bases from V and 3 bases from J, leaving 18 bases between.

This chain connects TRBV20-1 to TRBJ2-1, with D possibly being TRBD2 (5 bases). Trimming cost V 3 bases and J 2 bases, with 8 bases left between them. This CDR3 comprises 13 residues. Germline V lookup: CDR1 DFQATT, CDR2 SNEGSKA (reference sequence). This CDR3 is CSARGDAYNEQFF. Here the CDR3 DNA reads TGCAGTGCTAGGGGAGATGCCTACAATGAGCAGTTCTTC.

This clonotype occurred many times. The chain links TRBV12-3 or TRBV12-4 to TRBJ2-7; D could derive from TRBD1 or TRBD2 (5 bases each). Trimming left V 3 bases short and J 9 bases short, with 9 bases between. The CDR3 spans 11 residues. The CDR3 sequence is CASSLGDGQYF. The CDR3 DNA reads as TGTGCCAGCAGTTTGGGGGACGGGCAGTACTTC.

The chain joins TRBV10-3 to TRBJ2-3; a weak D match, TRBD2 (7 bases). Trimming left V 10 bases short and J 2 bases short, with 16 bases between. The CDR3 sequence is 14 residues long. Germline V gene data show CDR1 as ENHRY and CDR2 as SYGVKD. The DNA for the CDR3 is TGTGCCAGTCAACAGGGACTAACCACAGATACGCAGTATTTT. Translation gives CASQQGLTTDTQYF.

This clonotype was recorded at least ten times. J is TRBJ2-3 and V is TRBV3-1, with D possibly TRBD2 on 5 matching bases. Per the germline V gene, CDR1 is LGHDT and CDR2 is YNNKEL (reference sequence). The CDR3 extends over 13 amino acids. The germline V and J ends were trimmed by 2 bases and 3 bases, with 6 bases remaining between them. This chain's CDR3 is CASSQSGTDTQYF. Here the CDR3 DNA reads TGTGCCAGCAGCCAATCGGGAACAGATACGCAGTATTTT.

This clonotype has at least ten counts. The CDR3 DNA reads as TGTGCCAGCAGTGGCCCGGGGGGTAATGAGCAGTTCTTC. This gives the protein CASSGPGGNEQFF. The V and J genes are TRBV27 and TRBJ2-1; TRBD2 matches 7 bases. The CDR3 consists of 13 residues. In germline, CDR1 is MNHEY, CDR2 SMNVEV (reference sequence). V lost 5 bases and J lost 7; bases outside the gene matches: 5.